One and the same sample provided the 7 T cell receptor beta chains below, sequenced in a study of T cell clonotyping in hematopoietic cell transplantation. Generated by immunoSEQ multiplex PCR, the TCRdb table keeps only in-frame clones and is missing some. The repertoire holds under 2,000 clones, roughly three quarters seen once, with around 7.4% in the top ten. The material sequenced was peripheral blood mononuclear cells. These receptors all stem from a man aged 25-45 years in good health. Some clones in this sample may be carry-over from other donors' samples.

The chain employs TRBV28 and TRBJ1-2; D is unresolved. Germline V lookup: CDR1 MDHEN, CDR2 SYDVKM. The CDR3 is 12 residues long. The V and J ends lost 4 bases and 0 bases respectively, with 3 bases between them. CDR3 DNA sequence: TGTGCCAGCAGTTCTCCTAACTATGGCTACACCTTC. This codes for CASSSPNYGYTF.

This CDR3 reads CASSLLGGDLYEQYF. The CDR3 DNA sequence: TGTGCCAGCAGTTTATTGGGGGGCGATCTTTACGAGCAGTACTTC. This chain uses TRBV28 with TRBJ2-7; D may be TRBD1 or TRBD2 (6 bases each). This CDR3 comprises 15 residues. The V gene's germline CDR1 is MDHEN and CDR2 SYDVKM. The germline V and J ends were trimmed by 1 base and 4 bases, with 14 bases remaining between them.

The CDR3 DNA sequence: TGTGCCAGCAGCTCTGGACAGCGGCGGACCGGCTACACCTTC. It yields the protein CASSSGQRRTGYTF. The chain combines TRBV6-5 with TRBJ1-2, with D possibly being TRBD1 (6 bases). Germline V gives CDR1 MNHEY, CDR2 SVGAGI. The CDR3 has 14 amino acids. V dropped 6 bases and J dropped 8 bases, with 19 bases sitting between them.

The CDR3 region has the DNA TGTGCCAGCAGCACCCGGGACAACGCCAAGCGTACCTTC. It encodes CASSTRDNAKRTF. The chain couples TRBV9 to TRBJ1-2, with D perhaps TRBD1 (6 bases). Per the germline V gene, CDR1 is SGDLS and CDR2 is YYNGEE. V shed 4 bases and J shed 14 bases, with 21 bases lying between them. The CDR3 consists of 13 residues.

The chain couples TRBV5-6 to TRBJ1-1; D not resolved. Germline values: CDR1 SGHDT, CDR2 YYEEEE. V dropped 1 base and J dropped 3 bases, with 13 bases sitting between them. CDR3 length: 15 amino acids. The CDR3 region is CASSLMRRADTEAFF. CDR3 bases: TGTGCCAGCAGCTTGATGAGGCGAGCTGACACTGAAGCTTTCTTT.

This chain uses TRBV28 with TRBJ1-1; a possible D gene is TRBD1 (5 bases). CDR1 is MDHEN, CDR2 SYDVKM, per germline. The germline V and J ends were trimmed by 1 base and 5 bases, with 11 bases remaining between them. CDR3 length: 14 residues. The CDR3 region is CASSLLTVQTEAFF. Written as DNA, the CDR3 is TGTGCCAGCAGTTTATTGACAGTTCAAACTGAAGCTTTCTTT.

This clone turned up a few times. V usage is TRBV14 and J usage is TRBJ2-5, with 8 bases matching TRBD1. Germline lookup yields CDR1 SGHDN and CDR2 FVKESK. This CDR3 comprises 16 residues. J lost 5 bases, V lost 6 bases, and 14 bases had no gene match. CDR3 sequence: CASSLFRAGGRETQYF. CDR3 DNA sequence: TGTGCCAGCAGTCTTTTCCGGGCAGGGGGCCGGGAGACCCAGTACTTC. Variable domain in full (rest from reference TRBV14 and TRBJ2-5): EAGVTQFPSHSVIEKGQTVTLRCDPISGHDNLYWYRRVMGKEIKFLLHFVKESKQDESGMPNNRFLAERTGGTYSTLKVQPAELEDSGVYFCASSLFRAGGRETQYFGPGTRLLVL.